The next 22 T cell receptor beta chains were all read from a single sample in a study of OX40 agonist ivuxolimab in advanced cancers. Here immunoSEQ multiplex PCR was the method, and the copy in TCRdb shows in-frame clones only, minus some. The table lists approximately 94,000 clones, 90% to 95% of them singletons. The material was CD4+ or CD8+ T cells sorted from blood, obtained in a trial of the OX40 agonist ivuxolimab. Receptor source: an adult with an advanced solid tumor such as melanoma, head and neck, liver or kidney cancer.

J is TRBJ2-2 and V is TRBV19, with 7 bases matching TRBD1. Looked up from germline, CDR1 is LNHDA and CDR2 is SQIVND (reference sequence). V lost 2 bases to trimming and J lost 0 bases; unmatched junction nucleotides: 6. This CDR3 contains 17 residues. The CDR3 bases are TGTGCCAGTAGTATATTAGCTGGGACAGCGAACACCGGGGAGCTGTTTTTT. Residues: CASSILAGTANTGELFF.

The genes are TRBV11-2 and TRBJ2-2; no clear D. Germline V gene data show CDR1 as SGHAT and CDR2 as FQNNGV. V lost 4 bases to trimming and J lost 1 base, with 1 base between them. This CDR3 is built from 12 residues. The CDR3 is CASSWNTGELFF. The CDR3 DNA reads TGTGCCAGCAGCTGGAACACCGGGGAGCTGTTTTTT.

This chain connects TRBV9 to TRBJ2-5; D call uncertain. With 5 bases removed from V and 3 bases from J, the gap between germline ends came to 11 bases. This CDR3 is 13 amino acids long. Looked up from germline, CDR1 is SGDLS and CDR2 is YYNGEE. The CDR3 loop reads CASSAYLKETQYF. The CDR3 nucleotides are TGTGCCAGCAGTGCCTATCTGAAAGAGACCCAGTACTTC.

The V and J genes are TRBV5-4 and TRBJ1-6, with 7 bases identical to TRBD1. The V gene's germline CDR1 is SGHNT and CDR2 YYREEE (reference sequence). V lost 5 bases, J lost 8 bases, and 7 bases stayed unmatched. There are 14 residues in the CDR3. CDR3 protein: CASRRDSQDSPLHF. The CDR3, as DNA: TGTGCCAGCAGGAGGGACAGCCAAGATTCACCCCTCCACTTT. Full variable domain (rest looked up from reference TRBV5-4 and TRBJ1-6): ETGVTQSPTHLIKTRGQQVTLRCSSQSGHNTVSWYQQALGQGPQFIFQYYREEENGRGNFPPRFSGLQFPNYSSELNVNALELDDSALYLCASRRDSQDSPLHFGNGTRLTVT.

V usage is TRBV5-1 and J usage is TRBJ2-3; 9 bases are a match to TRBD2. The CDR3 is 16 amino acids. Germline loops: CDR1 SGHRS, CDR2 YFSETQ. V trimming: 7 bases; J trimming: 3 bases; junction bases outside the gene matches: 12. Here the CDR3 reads CASRHMGGRGTDTQYF. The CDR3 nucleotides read TGCGCCAGCCGCCACATGGGCGGGAGGGGGACAGATACGCAGTATTTT.

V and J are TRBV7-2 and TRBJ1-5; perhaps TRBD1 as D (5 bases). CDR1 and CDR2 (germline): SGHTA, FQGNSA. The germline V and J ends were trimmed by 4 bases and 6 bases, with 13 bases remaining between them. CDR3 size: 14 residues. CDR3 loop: CASSSGGGGQPQHF. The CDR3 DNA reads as TGTGCCAGCAGCTCGGGCGGGGGAGGTCAGCCCCAGCATTTT.

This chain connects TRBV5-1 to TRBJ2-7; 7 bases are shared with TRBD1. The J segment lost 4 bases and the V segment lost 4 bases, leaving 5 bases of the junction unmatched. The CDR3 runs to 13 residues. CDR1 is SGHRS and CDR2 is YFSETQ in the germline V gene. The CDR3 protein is CASSLGTEYEQYF. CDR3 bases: TGCGCCAGCAGCCTCGGGACAGAGTACGAGCAGTACTTC.

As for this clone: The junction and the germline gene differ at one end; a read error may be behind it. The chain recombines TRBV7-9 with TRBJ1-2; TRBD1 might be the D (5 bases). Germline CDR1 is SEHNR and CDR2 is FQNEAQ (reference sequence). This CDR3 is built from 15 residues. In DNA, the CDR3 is TGTACCAGCAGCTTTCTATTAGGAGACAGCTATGGCTACACCTTC. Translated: CTSSFLLGDSYGYTF.

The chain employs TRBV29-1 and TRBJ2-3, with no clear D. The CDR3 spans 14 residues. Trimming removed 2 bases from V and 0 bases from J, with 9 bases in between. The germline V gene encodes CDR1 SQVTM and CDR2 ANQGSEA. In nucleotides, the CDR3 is TGCAGCGTTGAAAATCCGCCTAGCACAGATACGCAGTATTTT. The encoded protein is CSVENPPSTDTQYF.

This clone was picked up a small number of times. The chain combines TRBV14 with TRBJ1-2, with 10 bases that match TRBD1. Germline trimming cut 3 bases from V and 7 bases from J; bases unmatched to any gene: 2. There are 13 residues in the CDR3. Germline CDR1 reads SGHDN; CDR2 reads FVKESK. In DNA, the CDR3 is TGTGCCAGCAGCCACCGGGACAGGGGTGGCTACACCTTC. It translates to CASSHRDRGGYTF.

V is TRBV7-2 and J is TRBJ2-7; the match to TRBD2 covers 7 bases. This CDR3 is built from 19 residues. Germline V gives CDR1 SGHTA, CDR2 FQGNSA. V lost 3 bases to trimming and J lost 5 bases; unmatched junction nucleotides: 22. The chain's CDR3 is CASSLIGRFLTSQSNEQYF. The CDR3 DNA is TGTGCCAGCAGCTTGATCGGGCGTTTTTTGACTAGCCAGAGCAACGAGCAGTACTTC.

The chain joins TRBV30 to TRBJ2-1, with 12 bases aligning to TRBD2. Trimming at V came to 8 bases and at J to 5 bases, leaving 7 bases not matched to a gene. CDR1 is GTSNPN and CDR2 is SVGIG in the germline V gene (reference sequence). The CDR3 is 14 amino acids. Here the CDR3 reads CAGTSSGRDNEQFF. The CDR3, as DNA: TGTGCCGGGACCTCTAGCGGGAGGGACAATGAGCAGTTCTTC.

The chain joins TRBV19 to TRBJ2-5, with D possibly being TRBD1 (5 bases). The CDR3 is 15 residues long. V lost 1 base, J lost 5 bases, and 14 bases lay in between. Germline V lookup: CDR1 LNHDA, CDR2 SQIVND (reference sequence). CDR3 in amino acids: CASSIGRGKGETQYF. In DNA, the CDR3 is TGTGCCAGTAGTATAGGTAGGGGAAAAGGGGAGACCCAGTACTTC.

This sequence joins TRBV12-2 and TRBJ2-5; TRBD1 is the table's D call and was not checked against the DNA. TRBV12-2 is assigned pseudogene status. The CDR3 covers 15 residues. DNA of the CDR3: TGTGCAAGTCGCTTATTGGTAGGGGTCTCAGAGACCCAGTACTTC. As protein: CASRLLVGVSETQYF.

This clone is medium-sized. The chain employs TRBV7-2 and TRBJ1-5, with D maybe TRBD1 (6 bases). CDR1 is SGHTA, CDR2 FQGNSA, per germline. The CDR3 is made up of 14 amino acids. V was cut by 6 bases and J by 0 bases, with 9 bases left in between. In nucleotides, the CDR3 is TGTGCCAGCAGTCCACAGGGTAGCAATCAGCCCCAGCATTTT. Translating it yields CASSPQGSNQPQHF.

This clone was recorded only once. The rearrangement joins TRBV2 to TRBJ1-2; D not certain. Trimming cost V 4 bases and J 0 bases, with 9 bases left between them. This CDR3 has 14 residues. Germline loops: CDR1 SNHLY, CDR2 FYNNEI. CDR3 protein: CASSGEFTNYGYTF. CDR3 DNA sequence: TGTGCCAGCAGTGGGGAATTCACTAACTATGGCTACACCTTC.

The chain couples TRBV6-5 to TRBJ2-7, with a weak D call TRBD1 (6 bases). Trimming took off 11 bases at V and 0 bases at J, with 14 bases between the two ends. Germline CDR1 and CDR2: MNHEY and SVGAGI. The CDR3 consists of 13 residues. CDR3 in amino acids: CAARQASSYEQYF. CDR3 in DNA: TGTGCCGCGAGACAGGCGAGCTCCTACGAGCAGTACTTC.

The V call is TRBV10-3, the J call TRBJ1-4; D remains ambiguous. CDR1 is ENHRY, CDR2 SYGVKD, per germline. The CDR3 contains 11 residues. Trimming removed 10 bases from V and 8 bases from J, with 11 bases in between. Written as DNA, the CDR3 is TGTGCCACCCAGTTCGAAGAAAAACTGTTTTTT. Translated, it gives CATQFEEKLFF.

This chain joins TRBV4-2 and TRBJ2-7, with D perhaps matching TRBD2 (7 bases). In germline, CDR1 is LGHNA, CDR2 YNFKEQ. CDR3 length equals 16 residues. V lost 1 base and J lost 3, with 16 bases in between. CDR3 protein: CASSQGGAGDHYEQYF. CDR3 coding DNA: TGTGCCAGCAGCCAAGGGGGGGCGGGGGATCACTACGAGCAGTACTTC.

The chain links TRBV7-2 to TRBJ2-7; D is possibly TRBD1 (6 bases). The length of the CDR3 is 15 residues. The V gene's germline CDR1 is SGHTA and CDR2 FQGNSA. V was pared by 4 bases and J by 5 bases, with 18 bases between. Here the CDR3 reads CASSSQTGPSHEQYF. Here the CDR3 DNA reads TGTGCCAGCAGCTCCCAGACAGGTCCCTCGCACGAGCAGTACTTC.

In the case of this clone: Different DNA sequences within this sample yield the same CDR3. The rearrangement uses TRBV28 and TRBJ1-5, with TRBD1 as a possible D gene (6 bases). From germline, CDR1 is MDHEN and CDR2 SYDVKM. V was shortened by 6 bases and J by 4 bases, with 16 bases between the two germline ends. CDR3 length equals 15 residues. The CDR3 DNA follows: TGTGCCAGCAGCTCACCGGGGGGGCCAAATCAGCCCCAGCATTTT. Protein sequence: CASSSPGGPNQPQHF.

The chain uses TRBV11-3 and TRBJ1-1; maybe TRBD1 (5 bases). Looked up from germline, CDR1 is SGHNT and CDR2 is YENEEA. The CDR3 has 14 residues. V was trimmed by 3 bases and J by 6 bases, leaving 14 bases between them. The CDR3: CASSFGTYLSEAFF. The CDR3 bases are TGTGCCAGCAGCTTCGGGACCTACCTATCTGAAGCTTTCTTT. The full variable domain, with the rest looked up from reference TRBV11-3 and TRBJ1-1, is EAGVVQSPRYKIIEKKQPVAFWCNPISGHNTLYWYLQNLGQGPELLIRYENEEAVDDSQLPKDRFSAERLKGVDSTLKIQPAELGDSAVYLCASSFGTYLSEAFFGQGTRLTVV.